The 3 T cell receptor beta chains reported below all come from one sample, sequenced in a study of CD8 T cells in ankylosing spondylitis. TCRdb redid the calling of the 5' RACE reads with MiXCR, one entry per CDR3 protein. Seen here are around 23,000 distinct CDR3 sequences, around 16% observed once, and the top ten hold approximately 27%. Sequencing used blood. The source of these receptors is a male donor with ankylosing spondylitis or in good health (not recorded which).

This clonotype was seen repeatedly, ten times or more. This chain joins TRBV4-2 and TRBJ1-1; no clear D. This CDR3 contains 14 residues. The V end lost 4 bases, the J end lost 3 bases, and 12 bases lay between the germline ends. From germline, CDR1 is LGHNA and CDR2 YNFKEQ. Here the CDR3 reads CASSRSGRYTEAFF. The CDR3 DNA reads TGTGCCAGCAGCCGCAGCGGACGGTACACTGAAGCTTTCTTT.

V usage is TRBV7-3 and J usage is TRBJ1-5; possible D gene TRBD1, 6 bases. The V and J ends lost 5 bases and 3 bases respectively, with 8 bases between them. Per germline, CDR1 SGHTA and CDR2 FQGTGA. The CDR3 is 13 residues long. The CDR3, as DNA: TGTGCCAGCAGCCCGGGGGCCAATCAGCCCCAGCATTTT. This sequence encodes CASSPGANQPQHF.

The chain joins TRBV6-1 to TRBJ2-2; tentatively, D is TRBD2 (6 bases). The germline V and J ends were trimmed by 1 base and 3 bases, with 9 bases remaining between them. Germline V lookup: CDR1 MNHNS, CDR2 SASEGT. The CDR3 spans 15 residues. The CDR3 DNA reads TGTGCCAGCAGTGAAGAAGGAGGGTACACCGGGGAGCTGTTTTTT. Translating it yields CASSEEGGYTGELFF.